A few counts support the clone carrying this T cell receptor (beta chain). The record originates from a study of blood T cell repertoires in COVID-19. Study background: The samples span acute and convalescent COVID-19 from the United States, Italy and Spain. T cells, B-cell-depleted T cells, or PBMCs supplied cDNA or gDNA.

Original handling: Reference gene primer amplification yielded estimated nucleated cell counts. This table comes from immunoSEQ multiplex PCR, and its TCRdb copy is limited to in-frame clones, with some not included. V and J calls and clone size are as listed in that table; D and trimming were resolved from the DNA. The table records approximately 50,000 clones, 75% to 80% of them present only once. Trimming removed 8 bases from V and 3 bases from J, with 11 bases in between. The CDR3 totals 12 residues. This chain uses TRBV12-3 or TRBV12-4 with TRBJ2-7, with D possibly TRBD1 on 5 matching bases. The source of this sequence is a man aged 65 to 85 with active or convalescent COVID-19. The material sequenced was peripheral blood. The CDR3 loop reads CASSQGFYEQYF. The CDR3 DNA follows: TGTGCCAGCTCTCAGGGATTCTACGAGCAGTACTTC.